Given below is one T cell receptor (beta chain) in context. Its antigen remains unidentified. This sample was taken from a study of beta chain features in type 1 diabetes. Background on the study: All samples yielded over 95,000,000 examined sorted cells.

Study results and limitations: Shortening that was moderate but significant affected the TCRB CDR3s of Type 1 diabetes patients in all four CD4+ subsets.

The V end lost 4 bases, the J end lost 7 bases, and 17 bases lay between the germline ends. The CDR3 extends over 14 amino acids. In germline, CDR1 is SEHNR, CDR2 FQNEAQ (reference sequence). Sequencing targeted expressed TCRB transcripts, as all isolated RNA had been reverse transcribed. Only in-frame clones appear in the TCRdb table, and some are missing; sequencing was by immunoSEQ multiplex PCR. This sample has some 360,000 clones, with over 9% found just once. The chain recombines TRBV7-9 with TRBJ2-7; no reliable D call. The material sequenced was central memory CD4+ T cells from blood. The receptor comes from a man aged 25-40 years with type 1 diabetes. CDR3 sequence: CASSYLTDPREQYF. The CDR3 DNA reads as TGTGCCAGCAGCTATCTGACTGACCCTAGGGAGCAGTACTTC.